These 13 T cell receptor beta chains came from one sample sequenced in a study of siplizumab effects on memory and regulatory T cells. Profiled with immunoSEQ multiplex PCR; TCRdb holds only in-frame clones, not every one. The profile shows about 13,000 clones, roughly 50% of them singletons. Cells from the mixed lymphocyte reaction underwent coculture for five to six days at 37 degrees C. Which antigens these TCRs recognize remains unknown. Sequencing was performed on CFSE-low (dividing) CD4+ T cells sorted from an allogeneic mixed lymphocyte reaction. The receptors derive from a human donor in good health; the cells came from an allogeneic mixed lymphocyte reaction.

V and J are TRBV5-1 and TRBJ1-2; D not certain. CDR1 is SGHRS, CDR2 YFSETQ, per germline. Deletions cut 4 bases from V and 0 bases from J, with 7 bases between. CDR3 size: 13 residues. CDR3 in amino acids: CASSDWANYGYTF. In nucleotides, the CDR3 is TGCGCCAGCAGCGACTGGGCTAACTATGGCTACACCTTC.

The V and J genes are TRBV5-1 and TRBJ1-2; TRBD1 is a possible D gene (5 bases). The CDR3 totals 15 residues. V was clipped by 5 bases and J by 5 bases, with 19 bases between them. The germline V gene encodes CDR1 SGHRS and CDR2 YFSETQ. The CDR3 DNA sequence: TGCGCCAGCAGGGATCAGGGTAACCTCCCTTATGGCTACACCTTC. It encodes CASRDQGNLPYGYTF.

The rearrangement links TRBV6-5 to TRBJ2-1, with 8 bases fitting TRBD1. CDR3 size: 14 residues. With 6 bases clipped from V and 5 bases from J, the junction kept 6 bases outside the gene matches. CDR1 is MNHEY and CDR2 is SVGAGI in the germline V gene. This CDR3 reads CASSPTGAHNEQFF. The CDR3 region has the DNA TGTGCCAGCAGCCCGACAGGGGCCCACAATGAGCAGTTCTTC.

This chain connects TRBV18 to TRBJ2-1; D might be TRBD2 (6 bases). Per germline, CDR1 KGHSH and CDR2 LQKENI. V was clipped by 2 bases and J by 1 base, with 9 bases between them. The CDR3 covers 15 residues. CDR3 in amino acids: CASSPTGLSYNEQFF. CDR3 nucleotides: TGTGCCAGCTCACCAACGGGACTGTCCTACAATGAGCAGTTCTTC.

This clone was detected a few times. The J gene is TRBJ1-5, the V gene TRBV2; TRBD1 aligns across 8 bases. Germline CDR1 and CDR2: SNHLY and FYNNEI. Trimming removed 8 bases from V and 6 bases from J; junction bases left unmatched: 9. This CDR3 contains 14 residues. Written as DNA, the CDR3 is TGTGCCAGCGGTCTGGACAGGGTGAGTCAGCCCCAGCATTTT. Translated: CASGLDRVSQPQHF.

This clone was seen more than once but under ten times. The V call is TRBV5-1, the J call TRBJ2-3; 9 bases map to TRBD1. The CDR3 has 17 amino acids. V lost 4 bases and J lost 2; bases outside the gene matches: 11. CDR1 is SGHRS and CDR2 is YFSETQ in the germline V gene. The CDR3 sequence: CASSLGLTGGNTDTQYF. In nucleotides, the CDR3 is TGCGCCAGCAGCCTCGGGCTGACAGGGGGAAACACAGATACGCAGTATTTT.

The V call is TRBV30, the J call TRBJ2-1; D is uncertain. The CDR3 spans 14 residues. Germline loops: CDR1 GTSNPN, CDR2 SVGIG (reference sequence). V was shortened by 3 bases and J by 9 bases, with 18 bases between the two germline ends. The CDR3 reads CAWRPILKWGEQFF. As DNA, the CDR3 is TGTGCCTGGAGACCGATCCTTAAATGGGGTGAGCAGTTCTTC.

The rearrangement uses TRBV7-2 and TRBJ2-5; 7 bases match TRBD1. Germline assignment: CDR1 SGHTA and CDR2 FQGNSA. The V gene end was trimmed by 1 base and the J gene end by 4 bases; junction bases not matched to a gene: 9. The CDR3 has 16 residues. The CDR3 here is CASSLGRIRGRETQYF. The DNA of the CDR3 is TGTGCCAGCAGCTTAGGTCGCATAAGGGGGCGAGAGACCCAGTACTTC.

The gene calls are TRBV7-8 and TRBJ1-3; no clear D. This CDR3 has 16 residues. Trimming took 0 bases from V and 0 from J, leaving 9 bases between them. Germline CDR1 and CDR2: SGHVS and FQNEAQ. The CDR3 DNA is TGTGCCAGCAGCTTAGCGGAGCTTGGCTCTGGAAACACCATATATTTT. This sequence encodes CASSLAELGSGNTIYF.

This clone was found a few times. The chain has TRBV6-5 and TRBJ2-5; 7 bases match TRBD2. Losses at the gene ends were 4 bases for V and 8 bases for J; bases not matched to a gene: 13. This CDR3 is 15 amino acids long. The V gene's germline CDR1 is MNHEY and CDR2 SVGAGI. CDR3 protein: CASSSPGLVRSTQYF. DNA for the CDR3: TGTGCCAGCAGTTCCCCAGGACTAGTTCGGTCCACCCAGTACTTC.

This clone is labeled as medium-sized. The chain couples TRBV19 to TRBJ1-5; D is perhaps TRBD1 (5 bases). CDR3 length: 16 amino acids. V lost 7 bases and J 1 base, leaving 17 bases between the germline ends. Germline CDR1 LNHDA, CDR2 SQIVND (reference sequence). The CDR3 coding sequence is TGTGCCAGTAACGGGGGAAAGGGGATAAGCAATCAGCCCCAGCATTTT. It encodes CASNGGKGISNQPQHF.

This clone showed up just a few times. The chain is built from TRBV15 and TRBJ1-4; TRBD1 is a possible D gene (6 bases). CDR3 length: 14 amino acids. V was clipped by 3 bases and J by 4 bases, with 9 bases between them. CDR1 is LNHNV, CDR2 YYDKDF, per germline (reference sequence). The CDR3 nucleotides are TGTGCCACCAGCAGGCGGACAGTTAATGAAAAACTGTTTTTT. This gives the protein CATSRRTVNEKLFF.

V usage is TRBV13 and J usage is TRBJ2-1, with TRBD2 as a possible D gene (6 bases). The CDR3 contains 15 residues. The V gene lost 2 bases and the J gene lost 3 bases, with 11 bases spanning the gap. From germline, CDR1 is PRHDT and CDR2 FYEKMQ (reference sequence). This CDR3 is CASSLQRELYNEQFF. The CDR3 DNA reads as TGTGCCAGCAGCTTACAACGGGAGCTCTACAATGAGCAGTTCTTC.